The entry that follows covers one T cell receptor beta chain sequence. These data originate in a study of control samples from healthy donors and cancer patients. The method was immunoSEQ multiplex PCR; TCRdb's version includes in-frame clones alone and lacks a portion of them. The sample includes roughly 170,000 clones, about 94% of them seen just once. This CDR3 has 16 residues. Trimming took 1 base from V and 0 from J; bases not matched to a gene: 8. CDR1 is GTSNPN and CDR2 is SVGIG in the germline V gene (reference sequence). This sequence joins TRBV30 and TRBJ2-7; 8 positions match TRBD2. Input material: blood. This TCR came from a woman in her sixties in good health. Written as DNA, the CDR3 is TGTGCCTGGAGTGAAGTGCAGCGGGGGACCTCCTACGAGCAGTACTTC. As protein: CAWSEVQRGTSYEQYF.